The present TCR beta chain was sequenced within a study of sequential checkpoint blockade in melanoma. As for the study in general: DNA from 85 to 95 pretreatment tumor samples underwent TCRβ immunosequencing. Roughly 20 patients had matched tumor biopsies before treatment and at week 13 after nivolumab or ipilimumab alone. Findings and limits, study-wide: For nivolumab-first patients, baseline tumor clonality was associated with response.

Profiling relied on immunoSEQ multiplex PCR, and the TCRdb table lists in-frame clones only, not all of them. Here the sample spans about 3,400 clones, 20% to 25% being singletons. The CDR3 sequence is 15 residues long. From germline, CDR1 is MNHGY and CDR2 SAAAGT. Trimming took 5 bases from V and 2 from J, leaving 12 bases between them. This clone is classed as medium-sized. Antigen unknown. Indicated treatment: randomized to nivolumab then ipilimumab (arm A) or the reverse (arm B). The receptor was isolated from a human donor with melanoma. The specimen comprised tumor tissue (inferred from file names), sampled from a patient given nivolumab and ipilimumab in sequence. The rearrangement uses TRBV6-8 and TRBJ2-2; possibly TRBD2 for D (6 bases). CDR3 region: CASSGRDLNTGELFF. CDR3 nucleotide sequence: TGTGCCAGCAGTGGTAGGGACTTAAACACCGGGGAGCTGTTTTTT.